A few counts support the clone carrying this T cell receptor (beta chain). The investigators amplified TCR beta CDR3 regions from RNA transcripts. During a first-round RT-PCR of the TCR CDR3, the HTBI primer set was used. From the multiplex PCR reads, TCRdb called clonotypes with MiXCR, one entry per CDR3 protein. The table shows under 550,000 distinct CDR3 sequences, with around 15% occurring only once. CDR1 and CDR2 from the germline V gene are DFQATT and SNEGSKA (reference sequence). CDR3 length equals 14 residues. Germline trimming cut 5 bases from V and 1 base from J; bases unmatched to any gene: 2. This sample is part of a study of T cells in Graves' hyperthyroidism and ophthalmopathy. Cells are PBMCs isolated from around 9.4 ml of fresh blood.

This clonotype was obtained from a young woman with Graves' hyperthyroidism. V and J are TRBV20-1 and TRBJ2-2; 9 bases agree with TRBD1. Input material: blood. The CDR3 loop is CSARTGENTGELFF. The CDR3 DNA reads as TGCAGTGCTCGGACAGGGGAGAACACCGGGGAGCTGTTTTTT.